This T cell receptor (beta chain) was observed in a study of identical twins. CDR1 is SGHDT, CDR2 YYEEEE, per germline. V lost 6 bases to trimming and J lost 6 bases, with 13 bases between them. The CDR3 covers 14 residues. This clonotype appeared many times. Its target is not known. TCRdb recomputed calls from the 5' RACE reads with MiXCR, one row per CDR3 protein. This table holds hundreds of thousands of distinct CDR3 sequences, roughly 20% found once. Study observations and caveats: Within cord blood, abundant beta clonotypes carried fewer insertions, but memory repertoires showed no such trend.

This same sample was also taken into another study, of T cells expressing NK-cell markers. That paper states: It was sorted CD3+CD56+NKG2C+, CD3+CD56+NKG2C- and CD3+CD56-NKG2C+ T cells that supplied the TCR beta repertoires. Sorting in several experiments was restricted by an anti-gamma-delta TCR antibody to alpha-beta TCR T cells. One observes that, in a handful of donors, these clonotypes were also the leading ones within the CD3+CD56-NKG2C+ fraction.

The source of this sequence is a young woman in good health. The chain couples TRBV5-6 to TRBJ1-6, with D possibly being TRBD1 (5 bases). The sequencing input was PBMCs. This CDR3 reads CASNIYGGNSPLHF. The CDR3 coding sequence is TGTGCCAGCAACATATACGGGGGTAATTCACCCCTCCACTTT.